This T cell receptor (beta chain) was sequenced in a study of shared clonotypes between healthy human individuals. Turning to the study itself: Each donor's CD4 naive and CD4 memory cells filled three plates apiece, CD8 naive two, and CD8 memory one.

General study points: Non-shared clonotypes were found to have lower generation probabilities than the clonotypes that were shared by all four of the sorted-subset donors. Genetic and exposure-history diversity was limited by the few donors.

The data were produced by immunoSEQ multiplex PCR, yet TCRdb's version contains in-frame clones alone and is incomplete. In the table there are roughly 2.2 million clones, 85% to 95% of which are singletons. About this clone itself: Its cognate antigen is unknown.

This receptor was taken from a man aged 18 to 29 in good health. Some clones in this sample may be carry-over from other donors' samples. The sequencing input was naive CD4+ T cells from PBMCs. The sample's subset: CD45RA+ positively selected.

The DNA for the CDR3 is TGTGCCAGCAGTTGGGCAGAGCCCTATAATTCACCCCTCCACTTT. As protein: CASSWAEPYNSPLHF. This chain connects TRBV6-5 to TRBJ1-6; no clear D. CDR1 MNHEY and CDR2 SVGAGI come from the germline V gene. Trimming pared 4 bases from V and 2 bases from J, leaving 9 bases between. CDR3 length: 15 amino acids.